This is a list of T cell receptor beta chains from one sample in a study of patients and donors after allogeneic stem cell transplantation. MiXCR, run by TCRdb on the RT-PCR reads, gives a single entry per CDR3 protein. The sample records 190,000 or so distinct CDR3 sequences, over 30% being singletons. Sequenced: blood, either unsorted or a sorted T cell fraction (not recorded which). These receptors were taken from a human donor who was either an allogeneic HSCT recipient or a stem cell or donor lymphocyte infusion donor (not recorded which). It is not recorded whose cells these are; they may come from a transplant donor. CDR3s include the opening cysteine and the closing phenylalanine or tryptophan. A D gene is named only where the DNA matches it firmly. Size is stated for part of the rows, as once, few or many counts, or as a class when the clone is expanded.

- | TRBD1 | TRBJ1-5 | TRBV20-1 | 14 | TGCAGTGCAGTGAGTGACAGGGAAAATCAGCCCCAGCATTTT | CSAVSDRENQPQHF
- | TRBD1 | TRBJ1-4 | TRBV27 | 15 | TGTGCCAGCAGTTTGATGGGACAGGGTAATGAAAAACTGTTTTTT | CASSLMGQGNEKLFF
- | TRBD1 | TRBJ1-2 | TRBV6-2/TRBV6-3 | 14 | TGTGCCAGCAGTTACTCCGGGACAGCTTATGGCTACACCTTC | CASSYSGTAYGYTF
- | - | TRBJ2-6 | TRBV6-5 | 16 | TGTGCCAGCAGTTCCCAGGACGGCTCTGGGGCCAACGTCCTGACTTTC | CASSSQDGSGANVLTF
- | TRBD1 | TRBJ2-7 | TRBV7-9 | 13 | TGTGCCAGCAGCAAACGGGACAGATACGAGCAGTACTTC | CASSKRDRYEQYF
few | - | TRBJ1-1 | TRBV6-6 | 15 | TGTGCCAGCAGTTACTCCAGACGGTTGAACACTGAAGCTTTCTTT | CASSYSRRLNTEAFF
- | TRBD2 | TRBJ2-7 | TRBV18 | 14 | TGTGCCAGCTCACCAGTAGCGGGGGAAAACGAGCAGTACTTC | CASSPVAGENEQYF
- | TRBD1 | TRBJ1-1 | TRBV5-1 | 16 | TGCGCCAGCAGCCCAAACCCCAGGGGGCAGAGCACTGAAGCTTTCTTT | CASSPNPRGQSTEAFF
- | - | TRBJ2-5 | TRBV10-3 | 12 | TGTGCCATCAACCTAATCCCGAGGACCCAGTACTTC | CAINLIPRTQYF
- | - | TRBJ1-6 | TRBV6-6 | 14 | TGTGCCAGCGGGGTCGGGGCAGATAATTCACCCCTCCACTTT | CASGVGADNSPLHF
few | - | TRBJ1-1 | TRBV10-3 | 12 | TGTGCCGCCACCGGACCGTACACTGAAGCTTTCTTT | CAATGPYTEAFF
- | TRBD1 | TRBJ2-3 | TRBV5-1 | 15 | TGCGCCAGCAGAAGGGACAGGGGGCGGACAGATACGCAGTATTTT | CASRRDRGRTDTQYF
- | - | TRBJ2-7 | TRBV30 | 13 | TGTGCCTGGAGTAGGTCTGGCGGGTACGAGCAGTACTTC | CAWSRSGGYEQYF
- | - | TRBJ1-1 | TRBV5-1 | 14 | TGCGCCAGGCATCCGTCGTTGGTGAACACTGAAGCTTTCTTT | CARHPSLVNTEAFF
- | - | TRBJ2-7 | TRBV20-1 | 13 | TGCAGTGCTAACCCGACAGTTTCCTACGAGCAGTACTTC | CSANPTVSYEQYF
few | - | TRBJ2-5 | TRBV15 | 13 | TGTGCCACCAGCAGAGATCGCGGCGAGACCCAGTACTTC | CATSRDRGETQYF
- | - | TRBJ1-4 | TRBV12-3/TRBV12-4 | 14 | TGTGCCAGCAGTTTTGGGGGAAGCGGAGAAAAACTGTTTTTT | CASSFGGSGEKLFF
- | TRBD1 | TRBJ1-6 | TRBV4-1 | 17 | TGCGCCAGCAGCGGATCCGGGACAGCCTTCACGAATTCACCCCTCCACTTT | CASSGSGTAFTNSPLHF
few | - | TRBJ1-2 | TRBV20-1 | 16 | TGCAGTGCTAGAGATTTAATTACGGATCCAAACTATGGCTACACCTTC | CSARDLITDPNYGYTF
- | - | TRBJ1-4 | TRBV27 | 14 | TGTGCCAGCAGTTCAGGGGTATTGAGTGAAAAACTGTTTTTT | CASSSGVLSEKLFF
- | - | TRBJ1-4 | TRBV7-8 | 15 | TGTGCCAGCAGCTTAGTACCGGCAACTAATGAAAAACTGTTTTTT | CASSLVPATNEKLFF
- | - | TRBJ1-2 | TRBV7-3 | 13 | TGTGCCAGCAGCTACGCATACAAGGCTGGCTACACCTTC | CASSYAYKAGYTF
once | - | TRBJ2-6 | TRBV7-3 | 17 | TGTGCCAGCAGCTTACTCCCCCCCGTCTCTGGGGCCAACGTCCTGACTTTC | CASSLLPPVSGANVLTF
once | - | TRBJ2-3 | TRBV5-1 | 14 | TGCGCCAGCAAGCTCCGGACCAGCACAGATACGCAGTATTTT | CASKLRTSTDTQYF
few | TRBD2 | TRBJ2-1 | TRBV12-3/TRBV12-4 | 14 | TGTGCCAGCAGCTCTAGCGGGGGGGCAGATGAGCAGTTCTTC | CASSSSGGADEQFF
many | - | TRBJ1-1 | TRBV24-1 | 15 | TGTGCCACCAGTGGCCCACAGGGCGGAAACACTGAAGCTTTCTTT | CATSGPQGGNTEAFF
- | - | TRBJ1-1 | TRBV3-1 | 14 | TGTGCCAGCAGCCTCAGGGACGAGAACACTGAAGCTTTCTTT | CASSLRDENTEAFF
- | - | TRBJ1-3 | TRBV5-1 | 14 | TGCGCCAGCAGCTTGGGACCAACGGGGGACACCATATATTTT | CASSLGPTGDTIYF
- | - | TRBJ1-1 | TRBV12-3/TRBV12-4 | 14 | TGTGCCAGCAGCACGCTCGCAGGGAAGACTGAAGCTTTCTTT | CASSTLAGKTEAFF
- | - | TRBJ1-2 | TRBV29-1 | 12 | TGCAGCGTTGGGGAGCCGGCCTATGGCTACACCTTC | CSVGEPAYGYTF
few | TRBD1 | TRBJ1-1 | TRBV2 | 12 | TGTGCCATCAATACAGGGGGCACTGAAGCTTTCTTT | CAINTGGTEAFF
- | - | TRBJ1-1 | TRBV28 | 15 | TGTGCCAGCAGTCGAGACATAGCGGCCGGGACTGAAGCTTTCTTT | CASSRDIAAGTEAFF
- | - | TRBJ1-1 | TRBV5-1 | 15 | TGCGCCAGCAGCTTGGAACGATCAGGGACCACTGAAGCTTTCTTT | CASSLERSGTTEAFF
many | - | TRBJ1-2 | TRBV27 | 13 | TGTGCCAGCAGTTTCGCGGCTAACTATGGCTACACCTTC | CASSFAANYGYTF
- | - | TRBJ2-7 | TRBV24-1 | 13 | TGTGCCACCAGTGATTTTAGGGCGTACGAGCAGTACTTC | CATSDFRAYEQYF
few | - | TRBJ1-5 | TRBV28 | 14 | TGTGCCAGCAGTTTAGGTCAGGAGAATCAGCCCCAGCATTTT | CASSLGQENQPQHF
few | - | TRBJ1-1 | TRBV6-5 | 13 | TGTGCCAGCAGTTACGGGGAGGGGACTGAAGCTTTCTTT | CASSYGEGTEAFF
- | - | TRBJ1-2 | TRBV7-9 | 13 | TGTGCCAGCAGCTTAGAAACAGCCTTGGGCTACACCTTC | CASSLETALGYTF
few | TRBD1 | TRBJ2-7 | TRBV15 | 15 | TGTGCCACCAGCAGAACCTCGGGACAGCACTACGAGCAGTACTTC | CATSRTSGQHYEQYF
few | TRBD1 | TRBJ1-1 | TRBV7-3 | 14 | TGTGCCAGCAGCGCTCACACAGGGGACCCTGAAGCTTTCTTT | CASSAHTGDPEAFF
few | - | TRBJ1-1 | TRBV5-1 | 15 | TGCGCCAGCAGCGGTCGGGACACCAAGAAAACTGAAGCTTTCTTT | CASSGRDTKKTEAFF
- | TRBD1 | TRBJ2-5 | TRBV12-3/TRBV12-4 | 14 | TGTGCCAGCAGTTCCTCAGGGGGAGTGGGGACCCAGTACTTC | CASSSSGGVGTQYF
few | - | TRBJ1-1 | TRBV7-9 | 15 | TGTGCCAGCAGGGATCGACAAGAGCTGAACACTGAAGCTTTCTTT | CASRDRQELNTEAFF
- | TRBD1 | TRBJ2-7 | TRBV12-3/TRBV12-4 | 14 | TGTGCCAGCAGTTTTAGCGACAGGGTAAACGAGCAGTACTTC | CASSFSDRVNEQYF
- | - | TRBJ2-1 | TRBV4-1 | 17 | TGCGCCAGCAGCCAAGGCTTTAAAGGGCTGGATTACAATGAGCAGTTCTTC | CASSQGFKGLDYNEQFF
- | - | TRBJ1-1 | TRBV9 | 14 | TGTGCCAGCAGCGTCGGGGGCGGCGTCACTGAAGCTTTCTTT | CASSVGGGVTEAFF
few | - | TRBJ1-2 | TRBV6-2/TRBV6-3 | 13 | TGTGCCAGCAGTTACGATGGAACCTATGGCTACACCTTC | CASSYDGTYGYTF
few | TRBD1 | TRBJ1-4 | TRBV6-6 | 16 | TGTGCCAGCAGTTACCCAGGGACAGAGGGGAATGAAAAACTGTTTTTT | CASSYPGTEGNEKLFF
- | - | TRBJ1-5 | TRBV12-3/TRBV12-4 | 16 | TGTGCCAGCAGTAAACAGGGCTACGCGAGCAATCAGCCCCAGCATTTT | CASSKQGYASNQPQHF
few | TRBD2 | TRBJ2-3 | TRBV20-1 | 14 | TGCAGTGCTGCGGTAGCGGGGAGCACAGATACGCAGTATTTT | CSAAVAGSTDTQYF
few | - | TRBJ1-3 | TRBV11-2 | 14 | TGTGCCAGCGTCGGGGGCTATAGTATAGACACCATATATTTT | CASVGGYSIDTIYF
few | - | TRBJ2-7 | TRBV6-5 | 14 | TGTGCCAGCAGTTACTCGAGACTTAACTACGAGCAGTACTTC | CASSYSRLNYEQYF
- | - | TRBJ1-1 | TRBV4-1 | 13 | TGCGCCAGCAGCCAAGGGGATAACACTGAAGCTTTCTTT | CASSQGDNTEAFF
- | TRBD1 | TRBJ2-5 | TRBV3-1 | 15 | TGTGCCAGCAGCAAATCGGGACAGGGCCAAGAGACCCAGTACTTC | CASSKSGQGQETQYF